This T cell receptor beta chain was obtained from a study of control samples from healthy donors and cancer patients. The assay was immunoSEQ multiplex PCR, and TCRdb's table has in-frame clones only and misses some. The sample consists of some 120,000 clones, 80% to 95% of them appearing once. The CDR3 is 17 residues long. Germline CDR1 DFQATT, CDR2 SNEGSKA (reference sequence). V shed 3 bases, J shed 3 bases, and the junction held 12 bases outside the gene matches. In its sample, this clone is medium-sized. What was sequenced was blood. This sequence originates from a woman under 30 in good health. V and J are TRBV20-1 and TRBJ2-1; 9 bases agree with TRBD2. For the CDR3, the DNA is TGCAGTGCTAGTTCCCTCACTAGCGGGCATGTCTACAATGAGCAGTTCTTC. Protein: CSASSLTSGHVYNEQFF.